A selection of T cell receptor beta chains follows, all from one sample in a study of CD8+ T cells in alopecia areata. TCRdb keeps only in-frame clones here, not all; method: immunoSEQ multiplex PCR. The data show roughly 100,000 clones, 65% to 90% seen once. The sample consisted of CD8+ T cells sorted from blood, taken between weeks 30 and 35, from a patient treated with tofacitinib. These receptors were obtained from a human donor with alopecia areata. Both conserved end residues are part of each CDR3. D genes are given only for firm matches. Only some rows state a clone size, as once, few, many or a class for expanded clones.

CDR3	DNA	J	D	V	size
CASSLDPDREDTQYF	TGTGCCAGCAGCTTAGATCCGGACAGGGAAGATACGCAGTATTTT	TRBJ2-3	TRBD1	TRBV11-2	NA
CSARGQGGSSGELFF	TGCAGCGCCCGGGGACAGGGAGGGAGTTCCGGGGAGCTGTTTTTT	TRBJ2-2	TRBD1	TRBV29-1	NA
CASSRGEGLAEGYEQYF	TGTGCCAGCAGTCGCGGAGAGGGACTAGCGGAAGGCTACGAGCAGTACTTC	TRBJ2-7	TRBD2	TRBV27	NA
CASSQETAPINEQFF	TGCGCCAGCAGCCAAGAGACGGCCCCGATCAATGAGCAGTTCTTC	TRBJ2-1	NA	TRBV4-1	medium-sized
CASSLTGTGYEQYF	TGTGCCAGCAGTCTTACCGGGACTGGCTACGAGCAGTACTTC	TRBJ2-7	NA	TRBV27	NA
CARTSSGGPNTGELFF	TGTGCCAGGACATCGTCCGGCGGGCCGAACACCGGGGAGCTGTTTTTT	TRBJ2-2	NA	TRBV7-2	NA
CASSPRTGRGKETQYF	TGTGCCAGCAGCCCTCGGACAGGGAGAGGAAAAGAGACCCAGTACTTC	TRBJ2-5	TRBD1	TRBV7-9	NA
CASSLALAGGQETQYF	TGTGCCAGCAGCTTAGCGCTAGCGGGCGGTCAAGAGACCCAGTACTTC	TRBJ2-5	TRBD2	TRBV7-9	NA
CAISESAGQGFDHSYGYTF	TGTGCCATCAGTGAGTCCGCGGGACAGGGATTTGATCACTCCTATGGCTACACCTTC	TRBJ1-2	TRBD1	TRBV10-3	NA
CASSFGTGAAYEQYF	TGCGCCAGCAGCTTTGGGACAGGGGCCGCATACGAGCAGTACTTC	TRBJ2-7	TRBD1	TRBV5-1	NA
CAITSLNTGELFF	TGTGCCATCACCAGTCTCAATACCGGGGAGCTGTTTTTT	TRBJ2-2	NA	TRBV10-3	NA
CASSFSPAEQYF	TGTGCCAGCAGCTTTTCTCCAGCCGAGCAGTACTTC	TRBJ2-7	NA	TRBV7-9	NA
CASADRGATGEQYF	TGTGCCAGCGCCGACAGGGGAGCCACGGGCGAGCAGTACTTC	TRBJ2-7	TRBD1	TRBV2	NA
CSVFDRRDRGLYNEQFF	TGCAGCGTATTCGACCGCCGGGACAGGGGGCTATACAATGAGCAGTTCTTC	TRBJ2-1	TRBD1	TRBV29-1	NA
CASSFRAYYNEQFF	TGTGCCAGCAGTTTTCGGGCCTACTACAATGAGCAGTTCTTC	TRBJ2-1	NA	TRBV27	NA
CASSFLGETQYF	TGTGCCAGCAGCTTTTTGGGAGAGACCCAGTACTTC	TRBJ2-5	NA	TRBV11-1	NA
CASSVGVGGTEAFF	TGTGCCAGCAGCGTAGGGGTAGGGGGCACTGAAGCTTTCTTT	TRBJ1-1	NA	TRBV9	NA
CASSLSGLAGETEAFF	TGTGCCAGCAGTTTATCGGGATTGGCAGGGGAGACTGAAGCTTTCTTT	TRBJ1-1	NA	TRBV27	NA
CAWSGTSGGVTGELFF	TGTGCCTGGAGTGGGACTAGCGGGGGAGTCACCGGGGAGCTGTTTTTT	TRBJ2-2	TRBD2	TRBV30	NA
CASSFSVDEQFF	TGTGCCAGCAGCTTCTCCGTGGATGAGCAGTTCTTC	TRBJ2-1	NA	TRBV7-9	NA
CASSQVDRANGYTF	TGTGCCAGCAGCCAGGTGGACAGGGCGAATGGCTACACCTTC	TRBJ1-2	TRBD1	TRBV14	once
CASSGTGANTGELFF	TGTGCCAGCAGCGGTACCGGGGCGAACACCGGGGAGCTGTTTTTT	TRBJ2-2	NA	TRBV9	NA
CASSQGGETQYF	TGCGCCAGCAGCCAAGGGGGGGAGACCCAGTACTTC	TRBJ2-5	NA	TRBV4-1	NA
CATSGTGLYEQYF	TGTGCCACCTCCGGGACAGGCCTCTACGAGCAGTACTTC	TRBJ2-7	TRBD1	TRBV7-9	NA
CSVVGGTEAFF	TGCAGCGTTGTTGGGGGCACTGAAGCTTTCTTT	TRBJ1-1	NA	TRBV29-1	NA
CASSQDQAGGTDTQYF	TGTGCCAGCAGCCAAGATCAAGCGGGAGGCACAGATACGCAGTATTTT	TRBJ2-3	TRBD2	TRBV5-4	NA
CASSLTFMAGQGLTGELFF	TGTGCCAGCAGCTTAACGTTTATGGCGGGACAGGGACTCACCGGGGAGCTGTTTTTT	TRBJ2-2	TRBD1	TRBV7-3	NA
CASSGQVLSGANVLTF	TGTGCCAGCAGTGGGCAGGTTTTATCTGGGGCCAACGTCCTGACTTTC	TRBJ2-6	NA	TRBV28	NA
CASSDRDASPLHF	TGTGCCAGCAGTGACAGGGACGCTTCACCCCTCCACTTT	TRBJ1-6	TRBD1	TRBV6-6	few
CASSLRAGGREQYF	TGTGCCAGCAGTTTGAGAGCGGGGGGACGCGAGCAGTACTTC	TRBJ2-7	TRBD2	TRBV27	NA
CASSPGTSGIQYNEQFF	TGCGCCAGCAGCCCGGGGACTAGCGGGATTCAATACAATGAGCAGTTCTTC	TRBJ2-1	TRBD2	TRBV5-1	NA
CASSLGRASYEQYF	TGTGCCAGCAGCTTAGGCCGGGCCTCCTACGAGCAGTACTTC	TRBJ2-7	NA	TRBV13	once
CASSIIGGRAVSYEQYF	TGTGCCAGTAGTATTATTGGAGGGCGGGCAGTCTCCTACGAGCAGTACTTC	TRBJ2-7	NA	TRBV19	once
CASSLRAEVNTEAFF	TGTGCCAGCAGCCTTAGGGCCGAAGTTAACACTGAAGCTTTCTTT	TRBJ1-1	NA	TRBV13	NA
CASGLLNSYEQYF	TGTGCCAGCGGCCTCCTGAACTCCTACGAGCAGTACTTC	TRBJ2-7	NA	TRBV2	once
CASSSDTGRYEQYF	TGTGCCAGCAGTTCGGACACTGGACGCTACGAGCAGTACTTC	TRBJ2-7	NA	TRBV6-5	NA
CASSFKSGLVIYEQYF	TGTGCCAGCAGCTTCAAATCAGGGCTAGTTATCTACGAGCAGTACTTC	TRBJ2-7	NA	TRBV11-2	NA
CSVEDHGRQTYNEQFF	TGCAGCGTTGAAGATCACGGGCGGCAAACCTACAATGAGCAGTTCTTC	TRBJ2-1	NA	TRBV29-1	NA
CASSPGITEAFF	TGTGCCAGTAGCCCAGGGATTACTGAAGCTTTCTTT	TRBJ1-1	NA	TRBV19	NA
CASSLRRQNVPYEQYF	TGTGCCAGCAGCTTGAGGAGGCAGAATGTCCCCTACGAGCAGTACTTC	TRBJ2-7	NA	TRBV5-6	NA
CSIRGVPEHTEAFF	TGCAGCATAAGAGGGGTCCCCGAACACACTGAAGCTTTCTTT	TRBJ1-1	NA	TRBV29-1	few
CASSFPAGTYNEQFF	TGTGCCAGCAGCTTTCCAGCGGGGACATACAATGAGCAGTTCTTC	TRBJ2-1	NA	TRBV7-9	NA
CASSLSGASYEQYF	TGTGCCAGCAGTTTATCAGGAGCTAGCTACGAGCAGTACTTC	TRBJ2-7	NA	TRBV27	NA
CASSKGQGLYEQYF	TGCGCCAGCAGTAAGGGACAGGGCTTATACGAGCAGTACTTC	TRBJ2-7	TRBD1	TRBV5-1	few
CASSIDYEQYF	TGTGCCAGCAGCATTGACTACGAGCAGTACTTC	TRBJ2-7	NA	TRBV7-2	NA
CASSIDVGRQNTGELFF	TGTGCCAGTAGTATAGATGTGGGACGCCAGAACACCGGGGAGCTGTTTTTT	TRBJ2-2	NA	TRBV19	once
CASSTGTSGRDEQYF	TGTGCCAGCAGCACCGGGACTAGCGGCCGAGACGAGCAGTACTTC	TRBJ2-7	TRBD2	TRBV7-3	NA
CASSLEAGLGADTQYF	TGTGCCAGCAGCTTAGAGGCGGGCTTGGGGGCAGATACGCAGTATTTT	TRBJ2-3	NA	TRBV7-6	NA
CAISESSGEQFF	TGTGCCATCAGTGAGTCTAGCGGTGAGCAGTTCTTC	TRBJ2-1	NA	TRBV10-3	once